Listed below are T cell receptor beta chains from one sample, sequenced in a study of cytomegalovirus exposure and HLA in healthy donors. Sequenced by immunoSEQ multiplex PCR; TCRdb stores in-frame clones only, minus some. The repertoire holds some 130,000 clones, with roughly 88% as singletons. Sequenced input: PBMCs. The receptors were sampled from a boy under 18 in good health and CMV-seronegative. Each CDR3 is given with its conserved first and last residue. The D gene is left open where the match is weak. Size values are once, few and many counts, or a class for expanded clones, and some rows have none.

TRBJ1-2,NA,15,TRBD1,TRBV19,TGTGCCAGTAGTATCGGGACAGGGTTTGACTATGGCTACACCTTC,CASSIGTGFDYGYTF
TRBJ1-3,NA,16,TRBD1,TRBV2,TGTGCCAGCAGTGTAGGGACAGGCGTCTCTGGAAACACCATATATTTT,CASSVGTGVSGNTIYF
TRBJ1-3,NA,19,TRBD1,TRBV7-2,TGTGCCAGCAGCTTAGGGGTGGGGACAGGGACCCTTACTGGAAACACCATATATTTT,CASSLGVGTGTLTGNTIYF
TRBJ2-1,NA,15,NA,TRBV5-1,TGCGCCAGCAGCTCAGGGGGACTAGGTCCCAATGAGCAGTTCTTC,CASSSGGLGPNEQFF
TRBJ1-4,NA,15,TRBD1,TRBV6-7,TGTGCCAGCAGTCCCAGGGGGCGCGTAGGTGAAAAACTGTTTTTT,CASSPRGRVGEKLFF
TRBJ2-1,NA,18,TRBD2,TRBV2,TGTGCCAGCAGTGAACCCGGGACTAGCGGGGGTATGTACAATGAGCAGTTCTTC,CASSEPGTSGGMYNEQFF
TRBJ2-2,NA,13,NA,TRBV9,TGTGCCAGCAGCGTAGGCAGCACCGGGGAGCTGTTTTTT,CASSVGSTGELFF
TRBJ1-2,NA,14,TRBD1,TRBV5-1,TGCGCCAGCAGCGCGGACAGGGTTAACTATGGCTACACCTTC,CASSADRVNYGYTF
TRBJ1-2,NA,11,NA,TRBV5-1,TGCGCCAGCAGCCTAGAGGAGGGCTACACCTTC,CASSLEEGYTF
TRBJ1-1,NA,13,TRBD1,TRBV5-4,TGTGCCAGCTACTACAGGGGGAACACTGAAGCTTTCTTT,CASYYRGNTEAFF
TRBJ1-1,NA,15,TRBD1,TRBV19,TGTGCCAGTAGTCCGGACAGGGTTGAGAACACTGAAGCTTTCTTT,CASSPDRVENTEAFF
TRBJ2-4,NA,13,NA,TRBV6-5,TGTGCCAGCCGAGGGCTAGCCAAAAACATTCAGTACTTC,CASRGLAKNIQYF
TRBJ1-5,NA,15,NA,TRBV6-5,TGTGCCAGCAGTTACTCTCGACACGGCCAACAGCCCCAGCATTTT,CASSYSRHGQQPQHF
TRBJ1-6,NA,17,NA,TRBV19,TGTGCCAGTAGTATAACCAGGTTGAGCTCCTATAATTCACCCCTCCACTTT,CASSITRLSSYNSPLHF
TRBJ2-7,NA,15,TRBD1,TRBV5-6,TGTGCCAGCAGCGGTTTAAGACAGGGGGCCTACGAGCAGTACTTC,CASSGLRQGAYEQYF
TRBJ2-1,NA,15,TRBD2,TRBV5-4,TGTGCCAGCAGCACCCAGGGAGGGGACTACAATGAGCAGTTCTTC,CASSTQGGDYNEQFF
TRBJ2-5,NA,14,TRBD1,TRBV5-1,TGCGCCAGCAGCCCGGACAGGGCCTCGGAGACCCAGTACTTC,CASSPDRASETQYF
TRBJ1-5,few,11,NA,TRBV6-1,TGTGCCAGCAGGGGAGATCAGCCCCAGCATTTT,CASRGDQPQHF
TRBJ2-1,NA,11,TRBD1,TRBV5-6,TGTGCCAGCAGCGACAGGGACCAGCAGTTCTTC,CASSDRDQQFF
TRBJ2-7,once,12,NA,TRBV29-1,TGCAGCGTTGATCTGGGGGGTTACGAGCAGTACTTC,CSVDLGGYEQYF
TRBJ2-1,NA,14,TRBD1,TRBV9,TGTGCCAGCAACCAGGGGGGACAGGGAAGTGAGCAGTTCTTC,CASNQGGQGSEQFF
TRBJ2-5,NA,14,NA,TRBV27,TGTGCCAGCAGTTTCCTCAGGGGCCAAGAGACCCAGTACTTC,CASSFLRGQETQYF
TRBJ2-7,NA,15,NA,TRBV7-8,TGTGCCAGCAGCCTAGGGGCAGGGGGGTCCTACGAGCAGTACTTC,CASSLGAGGSYEQYF
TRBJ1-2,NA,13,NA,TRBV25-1,TGTGCCAGCAGTGAATCGCCAGGGTATGGCTACACCTTC,CASSESPGYGYTF
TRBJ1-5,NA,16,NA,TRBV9,TGTGCCAGCAGCGTAGATTTGGGGGGGCCGAATCAGCCCCAGCATTTT,CASSVDLGGPNQPQHF
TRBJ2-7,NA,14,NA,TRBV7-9,TGTGCCAGCAGACTACCCTCTAATACCCACGAGCAGTACTTC,CASRLPSNTHEQYF
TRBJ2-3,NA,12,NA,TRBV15,TGTGCCACCAGCAGTGACTACGATACGCAGTATTTT,CATSSDYDTQYF
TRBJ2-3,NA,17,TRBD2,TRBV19,TGTGCCAGTAGTATTTCAGGAACTAGCGGGGTTACGGATACGCAGTATTTT,CASSISGTSGVTDTQYF